This T cell receptor beta chain was observed in a study of Ad26.COV2.S vaccination and SARS-CoV-2 variants (dated by TCRdb to the early 2020s). For the study in its entirety: Donors in the vaccine arm were drawn from COV1001, a multicentre, randomized, double-blind, placebo-controlled phase I-IIa trial testing Ad26.COV2.S in healthy adults. Ad26.COV2.S was administered intramuscularly at a dose of 5x10^10 or 1x10^11 viral particles, either as one shot or as two shots given 56 days apart. TCRbeta repertoire sequencing served as the tool for gauging how specific and how broad the SARS-CoV-2-reactive T cell receptors were following Ad26.COV2.S vaccination. The TCR-sequenced set comprised about 32 samples: around 20 Ad26.COV2.S vaccine recipients, 5 placebo recipients and 8 SARS-CoV-2 convalescent individuals. Trial participants were randomized into five groups of five, in which low-dose or high-dose Ad26.COV2.S was given once or twice, or placebo was given on both occasions. Investigators remained blinded to trial group allocation during experiments and outcome assessment. Summary of the overall study and its limitations: After vaccination, spike-specific CD8+ and CD4+ T cell responses were reported to show substantial breadth. It was noted by the authors that total T cell responses may have been underestimated by the TCR breadth and depth analyses. The study lacked the statistical power to compare responses across vaccine doses or regimens. Vaccine and placebo recipients had similar non-spike TCR breadth, a finding consistent with the vaccine containing only spike. Ad26.COV2.S recipients had higher spike-specific TCR breadth than placebo recipients (P = 0.0014).

The sample's treatment or condition label, in plain terms: some 19 received Ad26.COV2.S at low or high dose, single or two shots; roughly 5 received placebo; per-sample allocation not given. For vaccine and placebo recipients, the sequenced repertoires came from samples collected on day 63 after the first injection. In Cohort 1b, 25 or so adults aged 18-55 years were enrolled at a single site in Boston, USA, between 29 July and 7 August 2020. Ad26.COV2.S was a replication-incompetent adenovirus type 26 vector that expressed a prefusion-stabilized SARS-CoV-2 spike protein derived from the original Wuhan strain. The CDR3 holds 16 amino acids from the cysteine to the phenylalanine. Only the CDR3 DNA stays, 48 bases, in frame from base 1. From the germline V gene (reference sequence), CDR1 is LNHDA and CDR2 is SQIVND. V sheds 5 bases and J sheds 4 bases, leaving 18 bases between their ends. TCRbeta CDR3 regions were sequenced with the immunoSEQ Assay. After extraction, genomic DNA underwent amplification by bias-controlled multiplex PCR, followed by high-throughput sequencing. Processing in the source paper ran as follows. To quantify the absolute abundance of every unique TCRbeta CDR3 region, sequences were collapsed and filtered. T cell fraction was estimated by normalization of TCRbeta template counts to usable DNA, with usable DNA being measured through amplification of reference genes present in all nucleated cells. Repertoire TCRs were annotated as SARS-CoV-2-specific when V gene, CDR3 amino acid sequence and J gene were exactly matched to a known reactive TCR set. MIRA supplied the reference SARS-CoV-2 TCR set, which was filtered for enrichment in COVID-19-positive ImmuneCODE repertoires so that public or cross-reactive TCRs were removed. Drawing on the MIRA antigens, annotated TCRs were analysed further at the level of specific ORF or position within ORF. Breadth was defined as the number of annotated unique rearrangements divided by the total number of unique productive rearrangements, and depth was defined as the summed frequency of the annotated unique rearrangements. Two-sided Wilcoxon rank-sum tests were used to compare TCR breadth between groups. In TCRdb, the immuneACCESS table is reduced to in-frame sequences with V and J assigned. These tables do not hold every clone; where another copy was compared, an unresolved V gene accounts for under half, and the others remain unexplained. D and trimming were read from the DNA, whereas the V and J calls and clone size are those reported in that table. A total of some 370,000 clones appear in this sample, about four fifths of them only once. Roughly 7.4% of the sample is held by the ten biggest clonotypes.

Remarks on this clone: The clone's antigen remains unknown. Qualities for individual bases were not recorded, and no much larger clone is one base off.

The specimen was peripheral blood, collected in a trial of Ad26.COV2.S vaccine versus placebo. The rearranged segments are TRBV19 and TRBJ2-1, with the D gene call left open. The TCR sequence derives from a person between 18 and 59 years old who received the Ad26.COV2.S COVID-19 vaccine or a placebo. At the DNA level, the sequence is TGTGCCAGTAGTTCCCCCTCCGGGTTTCCTTACAATGAGCAGTTCTTC. This gives the protein CASSSPSGFPYNEQFF.